The clone carrying this T cell receptor (beta chain) was detected only a few times. Its target is not known. The source of the sample is a study of T-cell reconstitution after alpha-beta-depleted transplantation in children. Study conclusions and caveats: From newly produced T cells came most of the T-cell counts and diversity one year after transplant.

The CDR3 has 16 residues. Germline loops: CDR1 SGHRS, CDR2 YFSETQ. The V gene end was trimmed by 5 bases and the J gene end by 1 base; junction bases not matched to a gene: 8. Molecular barcoding with unique molecular identifiers was used for the TCRbeta library. TCRdb independently ran MiXCR on the PCR reads; one entry per CDR3 protein. The sample has about 980,000 distinct CDR3 sequences, roughly 29% seen once. The starting material was PBMCs, mostly from graft donor cells, obtained 360 days after TCRalphabeta/CD19-depleted stem cell transplant. This clonotype was obtained from a boy younger than two who had a stem cell transplant for SCID, so the T cells may come from the graft donor. The chain couples TRBV5-1 to TRBJ1-1; 10 bases fit TRBD1. The CDR3 DNA reads as TGCGCCAGCAGTCCCGACAGGGGGCCCACGAACACTGAAGCTTTCTTT. Amino acids: CASSPDRGPTNTEAFF.